The 10 T cell receptor beta chains reported below all come from one sample, sequenced in a study of T cell responses to AZD1222 COVID-19 vaccine. Measured with immunoSEQ multiplex PCR; TCRdb has only the in-frame clones, and not every one. The repertoire consists of roughly 150,000 clones, with about 92% occurring once and the leading ten covering approximately 6.2%. Here the sequenced sample was peripheral blood, taken 28 days after the second AZD1222 dose. Source of these receptors: an adult who received the AZD1222 COVID-19 vaccine.

The V and J genes are TRBV6-5 and TRBJ2-7; 7 bases are a match to TRBD2. The J segment lost 6 bases and the V segment lost 5 bases, leaving 7 bases of the junction unmatched. The CDR3 is 13 residues long. Per the germline V gene, CDR1 is MNHEY and CDR2 is SVGAGI. In nucleotides, the CDR3 is TGTGCCAGCAGTCCCGCGACTAGCCGCGAGCAGTACTTC. The encoded protein is CASSPATSREQYF.

The CDR3 DNA follows: TGTGCCAGCAGCCAGGGGTCCCTGAACACCGGGGAGCTGTTTTTT. Amino acid sequence: CASSQGSLNTGELFF. V gene TRBV28 combines with J gene TRBJ2-2, with TRBD1 as a possible D gene (6 bases). Trimming cost V 6 bases and J 1 base, with 12 bases left between them. From germline, CDR1 is MDHEN and CDR2 SYDVKM. The CDR3 runs to 15 residues.

This clone came up a few times. The chain carries TRBV4-3 and TRBJ1-2; D remains ambiguous. This CDR3 has 16 residues. Trimming shortened V by 0 bases and J by 8 bases, and 19 bases separated the two germline ends. From germline, CDR1 is LGHNA and CDR2 YSLEER. This chain's CDR3 is CASSQDWPTQASGYTF. The CDR3, as DNA: TGCGCCAGCAGCCAAGATTGGCCCACCCAGGCCTCCGGCTACACCTTC.

The rearrangement joins TRBV6-5 to TRBJ1-1; D is uncertain. Germline V gene lookup returns CDR1 MNHEY and CDR2 SVGAGI. V was cut by 5 bases and J by 4 bases, with 14 bases left in between. The CDR3 has 14 residues. The CDR3 reads CASSPRLLSTEAFF. The CDR3 DNA reads TGTGCCAGCAGTCCCCGATTATTAAGCACTGAAGCTTTCTTT.

The chain links TRBV7-2 to TRBJ1-2; TRBD1 is a possible D gene (5 bases). CDR3 length: 16 amino acids. The V gene's germline CDR1 is SGHTA and CDR2 FQGNSA. Trimming removed 5 bases from V and 6 bases from J, with 22 bases in between. CDR3 loop: CASSPLGGLAGHGYTF. The CDR3 DNA sequence: TGTGCCAGCAGCCCCCTTGGGGGTTTGGCAGGTCATGGCTACACCTTC.

CDR3 protein: CAISEAPIKYF. CDR3 in DNA: TGTGCCATCAGTGAGGCCCCCATCAAGTATTTT. The chain uses TRBV10-3 and TRBJ2-3, with D hard to call. The CDR3 consists of 11 residues. Germline V gene lookup returns CDR1 ENHRY and CDR2 SYGVKD. V was pared by 2 bases and J by 13 bases, with 10 bases between.

The chain uses TRBV5-4 and TRBJ1-1; 9 bases match TRBD1. Trimming took 4 bases from V and 5 from J; bases not matched to a gene: 12. The V gene's germline CDR1 is SGHNT and CDR2 YYREEE (reference sequence). CDR3 length: 16 residues. CDR3 sequence: CASSLGQGTRRTEAFF. Here the CDR3 DNA reads TGTGCCAGCAGCCTCGGACAGGGGACGCGAAGGACTGAAGCTTTCTTT. Looking up the rest from reference TRBV5-4 and TRBJ1-1 gives the full variable domain: ETGVTQSPTHLIKTRGQQVTLRCSSQSGHNTVSWYQQALGQGPQFIFQYYREEENGRGNFPPRFSGLQFPNYSSELNVNALELDDSALYLCASSLGQGTRRTEAFFGQGTRLTVV.

This chain links TRBV11-1 with TRBJ1-2; 12 bases fit TRBD1. With 4 bases clipped from V and 6 bases from J, the junction kept 9 bases outside the gene matches. The CDR3 has 16 residues. The germline V gene has CDR1 SGHAT and CDR2 FQDESV (reference sequence). The CDR3 reads CASSSTLGQGAHGYTF. CDR3 sequence (DNA): TGTGCCAGCAGCTCGACCTTGGGACAGGGGGCTCATGGCTACACCTTC.

DNA of the CDR3: TGTGCCAGCAGTTTTCCGGGACGGCCCAACTATGGCTACACCTTC. This gives the protein CASSFPGRPNYGYTF. The rearrangement uses TRBV28 and TRBJ1-2, with D perhaps matching TRBD1 (5 bases). The CDR3 spans 15 residues. Trimming removed 3 bases from V and 2 bases from J, with 13 bases in between. Germline CDR1 and CDR2: MDHEN and SYDVKM.

The rearrangement uses TRBV4-3 and TRBJ1-6; 8 positions match TRBD1. The CDR3 sequence is 14 residues long. Germline-derived CDR1 and CDR2 are LGHNA and YSLEER. V was clipped by 4 bases and J by 9 bases; unmatched bases: 5. The DNA of the CDR3 is TGCGCCAGCAGCCTGGGACAGGTGGTTTCACCCCTCCACTTT. This gives the protein CASSLGQVVSPLHF.